These 19 T cell receptor beta chains share one sample of origin, sequenced in a study of identical twins. One entry per CDR3 protein, called by TCRdb with MiXCR from the 5' RACE reads. This table has around 680,000 distinct CDR3 sequences, over 8.5% appearing once. A further study also used this sample, focusing on yellow fever vaccine responses in identical twins.

What was sequenced was PBMCs. The receptors shown here come from a woman younger than 30 in good health.

This clonotype was counted between two and nine times. The chain uses TRBV11-2 and TRBJ2-3; D is unclear. The CDR3 sequence is 16 residues long. The V and J ends lost 5 bases and 4 bases respectively, with 19 bases between them. Germline assignment: CDR1 SGHAT and CDR2 FQNNGV. CDR3 nucleotides: TGTGCCAGCAGCCCTCAGGCGCCCGTTCGTCCAGATACGCAGTATTTT. It translates to CASSPQAPVRPDTQYF.

This clonotype has a handful of counts. The chain is built from TRBV4-1 and TRBJ2-7; D assignment may be TRBD1 or TRBD2 (5 bases each). V lost 8 bases and J lost 2, with 16 bases in between. The length of the CDR3 is 14 residues. CDR1 and CDR2 (germline): MGHRA, YSYEKL. CDR3 amino acids: CASGWGGPPYEQYF. CDR3 sequence (DNA): TGCGCCAGCGGTTGGGGCGGGCCCCCCTACGAGCAGTACTTC.

This chain joins TRBV6-5 and TRBJ2-2; no clear D. The V end was cut by 1 base, the J end by 4 bases, with 10 bases between. CDR3 size: 15 residues. Germline lookup yields CDR1 MNHEY and CDR2 SVGAGI. CDR3 sequence reads: CASSYWQASTGELFF. The CDR3 coding sequence is TGTGCCAGCAGTTACTGGCAAGCCAGCACCGGGGAGCTGTTTTTT.

This clonotype was detected only a few times. The rearrangement links TRBV4-1 to TRBJ2-1; D remains ambiguous. Per the germline V gene, CDR1 is MGHRA and CDR2 is YSYEKL. Trimming removed 4 bases at V and 0 bases at J, with 13 bases between. This CDR3 region has 16 residues. CDR3 coding DNA: TGCGCCAGCAGCCGCATTAGTCTTCGCTCCTACAATGAGCAGTTCTTC. It translates to CASSRISLRSYNEQFF.

This sequence joins TRBV10-3 and TRBJ2-5; D not certain. This CDR3 has 16 amino acids. Germline V CDR1 and CDR2: ENHRY, SYGVKD. Trimming pared 3 bases from V and 2 bases from J, leaving 16 bases between. The CDR3 DNA reads as TGTGCCATCAGTGACCCAAGTGCCACAGCACAAGAGACCCAGTACTTC. The encoded protein is CAISDPSATAQETQYF.

The chain is built from TRBV12-3 or TRBV12-4 and TRBJ2-3, with unresolved D. Trimming removed 2 bases at V and 0 bases at J, with 6 bases between. The CDR3 is 14 residues long. CDR3 region: CASSLTHSTDTQYF. CDR3 sequence (DNA): TGTGCCAGCAGTTTAACTCATAGCACAGATACGCAGTATTTT.

The chain links TRBV20-1 to TRBJ1-4; 9 bases agree with TRBD1. Germline CDR1 and CDR2: DFQATT and SNEGSKA (reference sequence). The V and J ends lost 0 bases and 7 bases, in that order; junction bases with no gene match: 6. CDR3 length: 15 residues. The CDR3 bases are TGCAGTGCTAGAGACCCACAGGGGGCGGGTGAAAAACTGTTTTTT. Amino acid sequence: CSARDPQGAGEKLFF.

This clonotype was counted a few times. This chain joins TRBV7-8 and TRBJ1-5; D is unresolved. CDR1 and CDR2 from the germline V gene are SGHVS and FQNEAQ. Trimming cost V 0 bases and J 1 base, with 10 bases left between them. The CDR3 covers 16 residues. In nucleotides, the CDR3 is TGTGCCAGCAGCTTAGCATGGTCTGAGAGCAATCAGCCCCAGCATTTT. Translated: CASSLAWSESNQPQHF.

This chain joins TRBV19 and TRBJ1-5; no definite D call. This CDR3 is 15 amino acids long. Trimming pared 4 bases from V and 0 bases from J, leaving 10 bases between. Germline values: CDR1 LNHDA, CDR2 SQIVND (reference sequence). The CDR3 DNA reads as TGTGCCAGTAGTACCATCGACGGTAGCAATCAGCCCCAGCATTTT. This codes for CASSTIDGSNQPQHF. Complete variable domain (other parts from reference TRBV19 and TRBJ1-5): DGGITQSPKYLFRKEGQNVTLSCEQNLNHDAMYWYRQDPGQGLRLIYYSQIVNDFQKGDIAEGYSVSREKKESFPLTVTSAQKNPTAFYLCASSTIDGSNQPQHFGDGTRLSIL.

In this sample, this clonotype turned up a few times. This rearrangement joins TRBV6-5 to TRBJ2-1, with TRBD1 as a possible D gene (6 bases). The germline V gene has CDR1 MNHEY and CDR2 SVGAGI. The CDR3 has 17 amino acids. V lost 4 bases, J lost 5 bases, and 21 bases lay in between. CDR3 amino acids: CASSFPTRLSGDNEQFF. The CDR3 DNA is TGTGCCAGCAGTTTCCCTACTCGGTTGTCAGGGGACAATGAGCAGTTCTTC.

The table lists this clonotype with many counts. V is TRBV10-3 and J is TRBJ2-1; no reliable D call. Germline values: CDR1 ENHRY, CDR2 SYGVKD. Deletions cut 4 bases from V and 8 bases from J, with 12 bases between. The length of the CDR3 is 13 residues. The DNA of the CDR3 is TGTGCCATCAGTGTAACTCAGACGGATGAGCAGTTCTTC. Protein sequence: CAISVTQTDEQFF.

This clonotype was counted a few times. This chain uses TRBV28 with TRBJ1-2, with D perhaps matching TRBD1 (5 bases). The CDR3 has 14 residues. Looked up from germline, CDR1 is MDHEN and CDR2 is SYDVKM. V gave up 5 bases and J gave up 0 bases, with 10 bases separating them. The CDR3 DNA is TGTGCCAGCAGTCAGGGACTTACTAACTATGGCTACACCTTC. The encoded protein is CASSQGLTNYGYTF.

Many counts were recorded for this clonotype. The chain is built from TRBV11-2 and TRBJ2-2, with 12 bases aligning to TRBD2. There are 18 residues in the CDR3. V shed 5 bases, J shed 1 base, and the junction held 8 bases outside the gene matches. Germline V gene lookup returns CDR1 SGHAT and CDR2 FQNNGV. CDR3 DNA sequence: TGTGCCAGCAGCCTCGAGATACTAGCGGGGGGGAACACCGGGGAGCTGTTTTTT. Protein product: CASSLEILAGGNTGELFF.

The chain joins TRBV6-1 to TRBJ2-5; 14 bases map to TRBD2. V was pared by 9 bases and J by 6 bases, with 6 bases of the junction left unmatched. This CDR3 is 14 amino acids long. Germline CDR1 reads MNHNS; CDR2 reads SASEGT. CDR3 region: CASRLAGGVKTQYF. DNA for the CDR3: TGTGCCAGTAGACTAGCGGGAGGGGTTAAGACCCAGTACTTC.

There are many counts of this clonotype. This rearrangement joins TRBV4-3 to TRBJ1-3; TRBD1 might be the D (5 bases). The CDR3 runs to 13 residues. Germline V gives CDR1 LGHNA, CDR2 YSLEER. With 8 bases removed from V and 3 bases from J, the gap between germline ends came to 11 bases. CDR3 region: CASSPGLGNTIYF. The CDR3 DNA reads TGCGCCAGCTCCCCAGGGCTTGGAAACACCATATATTTT.

This clonotype occurred a few times. V is TRBV6-6 and J is TRBJ1-1; 8 nucleotides align to TRBD1. CDR3 length equals 11 residues. Germline V gene sequence: CDR1 MNHNY, CDR2 SVGAGI (reference sequence). Trimming took 3 bases from V and 13 from J; bases not matched to a gene: 4. This chain's CDR3 is CASSYGQGDFF. The CDR3 DNA reads as TGTGCCAGCAGTTATGGACAGGGAGATTTCTTT.

This clonotype occurred many times. The V call is TRBV24-1, the J call TRBJ2-5, with D possibly TRBD2 on 6 matching bases. Germline V gene sequence: CDR1 KGHDR, CDR2 SFDVKD. The V gene lost 4 bases and the J gene lost 4 bases, with 15 bases spanning the gap. The CDR3 covers 15 residues. The CDR3 here is CATSERGLRRETQYF. In DNA form, the CDR3 reads TGTGCCACCAGTGAGCGGGGACTGAGGAGAGAGACCCAGTACTTC.

V and J are TRBV18 and TRBJ2-7; TRBD1 matches at 7 bases. CDR1 is KGHSH, CDR2 LQKENI, per germline. V was pared by 3 bases and J by 5 bases, with 10 bases of the junction left unmatched. The CDR3 runs to 15 residues. The CDR3: CASSPDLGTANEQYF. Here the CDR3 DNA reads TGTGCCAGCTCACCGGATTTAGGGACAGCCAACGAGCAGTACTTC.

This clonotype turned up a few times. The genes are TRBV18 and TRBJ2-2; TRBD1 or TRBD2 may be the D gene (5 bases each). Germline V gene sequence: CDR1 KGHSH, CDR2 LQKENI. The germline V and J ends were trimmed by 1 base and 10 bases, with 19 bases remaining between them. The CDR3 has 16 residues. CDR3 loop: CASSPRSGPPSEELFF. The CDR3 DNA sequence: TGTGCCAGCTCACCACGGTCGGGACCCCCCTCCGAGGAGCTGTTTTTT.